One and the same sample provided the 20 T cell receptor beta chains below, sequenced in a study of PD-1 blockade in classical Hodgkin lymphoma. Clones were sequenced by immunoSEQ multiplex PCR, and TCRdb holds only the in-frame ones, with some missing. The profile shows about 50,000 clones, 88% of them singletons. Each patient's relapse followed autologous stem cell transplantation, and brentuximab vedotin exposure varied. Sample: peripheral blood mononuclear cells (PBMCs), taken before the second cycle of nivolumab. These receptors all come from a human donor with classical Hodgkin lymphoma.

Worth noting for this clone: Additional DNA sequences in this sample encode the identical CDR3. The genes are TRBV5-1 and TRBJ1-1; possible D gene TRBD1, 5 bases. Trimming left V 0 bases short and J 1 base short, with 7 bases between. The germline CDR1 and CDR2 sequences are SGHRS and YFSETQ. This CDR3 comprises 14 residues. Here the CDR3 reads CASSLGQPNTEAFF. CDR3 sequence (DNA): TGCGCCAGCAGCTTGGGACAGCCGAACACTGAAGCTTTCTTT.

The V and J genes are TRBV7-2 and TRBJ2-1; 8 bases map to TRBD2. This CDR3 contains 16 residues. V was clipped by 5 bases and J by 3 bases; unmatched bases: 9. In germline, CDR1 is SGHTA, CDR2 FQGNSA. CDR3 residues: CASSRTSGTVYNEQFF. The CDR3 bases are TGTGCCAGCAGCCGCACTAGCGGTACGGTCTACAATGAGCAGTTCTTC.

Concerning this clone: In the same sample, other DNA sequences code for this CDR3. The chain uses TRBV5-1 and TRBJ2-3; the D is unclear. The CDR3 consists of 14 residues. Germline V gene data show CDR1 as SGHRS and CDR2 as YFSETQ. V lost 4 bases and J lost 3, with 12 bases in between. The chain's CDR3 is CASSPSPGTDTQYF. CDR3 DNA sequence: TGCGCCAGCAGCCCGAGTCCCGGGACAGATACGCAGTATTTT.

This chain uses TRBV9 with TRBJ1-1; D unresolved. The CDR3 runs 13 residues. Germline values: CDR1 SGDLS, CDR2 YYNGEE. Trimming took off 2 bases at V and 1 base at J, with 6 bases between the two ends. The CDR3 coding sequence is TGTGCCAGCAGCGTTACAAGGAACACTGAAGCTTTCTTT. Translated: CASSVTRNTEAFF. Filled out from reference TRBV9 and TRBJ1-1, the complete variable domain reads DSGVTQTPKHLITATGQRVTLRCSPRSGDLSVYWYQQSLDQGLQFLIQYYNGEERAKGNILERFSAQQFPDLHSELNLSSLELGDSALYFCASSVTRNTEAFFGQGTRLTVV.

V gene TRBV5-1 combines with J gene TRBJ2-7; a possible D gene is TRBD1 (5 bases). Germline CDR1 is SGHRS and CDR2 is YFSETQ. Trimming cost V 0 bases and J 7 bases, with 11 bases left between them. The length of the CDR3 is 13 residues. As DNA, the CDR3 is TGCGCCAGCAGCTTGGAGGGGTTGGATGAGCAGTACTTC. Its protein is CASSLEGLDEQYF.

The CDR3 bases are TGTGCCAGCAGTCTACAAGGGGCGGGACAGCCCCAGCATTTT. Translating gives CASSLQGAGQPQHF. The genes are TRBV28 and TRBJ1-5, with D perhaps matching TRBD1 (5 bases). The CDR3 covers 14 residues. Per the germline V gene, CDR1 is MDHEN and CDR2 is SYDVKM. Trimming shortened V by 5 bases and J by 7 bases, and 15 bases separated the two germline ends.

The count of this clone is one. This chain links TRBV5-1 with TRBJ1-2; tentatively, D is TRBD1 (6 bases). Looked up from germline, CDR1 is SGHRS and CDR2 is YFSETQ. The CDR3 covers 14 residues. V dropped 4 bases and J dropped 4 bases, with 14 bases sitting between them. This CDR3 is CASSAPGATYGYTF. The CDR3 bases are TGCGCCAGCAGCGCCCCGGGGGCTACCTATGGCTACACCTTC.

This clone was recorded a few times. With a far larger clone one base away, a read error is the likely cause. The CDR3 region is CASSQDGGYSTDTQYF. Written as DNA, the CDR3 is TGTGCCAGCAGCCAAGATGGGGGGTATAGCACAGATACGCAGTATTTT. The J gene is TRBJ2-3, the V gene TRBV4-2, with D maybe TRBD2 (6 bases). Germline assignment: CDR1 LGHNA and CDR2 YNFKEQ. The CDR3 covers 16 residues. V was cut by 0 bases and J by 0 bases, with 10 bases left in between.

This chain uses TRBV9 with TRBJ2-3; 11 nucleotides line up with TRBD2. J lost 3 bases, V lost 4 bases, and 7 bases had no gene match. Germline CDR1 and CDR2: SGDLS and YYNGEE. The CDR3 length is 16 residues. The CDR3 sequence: CASSIRPSGGTDTQYF. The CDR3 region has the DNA TGTGCCAGCAGCATCCGGCCTAGCGGGGGGACAGATACGCAGTATTTT.

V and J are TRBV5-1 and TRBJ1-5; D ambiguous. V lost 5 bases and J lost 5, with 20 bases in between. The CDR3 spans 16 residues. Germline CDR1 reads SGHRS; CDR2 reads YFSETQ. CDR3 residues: CASRVGPESIDQPQHF. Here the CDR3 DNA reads TGCGCCAGCAGGGTAGGGCCGGAGAGCATCGATCAGCCCCAGCATTTT.

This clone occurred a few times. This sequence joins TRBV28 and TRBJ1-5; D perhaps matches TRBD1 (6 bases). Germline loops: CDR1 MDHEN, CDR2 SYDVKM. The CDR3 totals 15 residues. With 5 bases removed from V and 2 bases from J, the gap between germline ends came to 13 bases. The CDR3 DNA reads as TGTGCCAGCAGTCGAGGGGGTGGCGGCAATCAGCCCCAGCATTTT. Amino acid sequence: CASSRGGGGNQPQHF.

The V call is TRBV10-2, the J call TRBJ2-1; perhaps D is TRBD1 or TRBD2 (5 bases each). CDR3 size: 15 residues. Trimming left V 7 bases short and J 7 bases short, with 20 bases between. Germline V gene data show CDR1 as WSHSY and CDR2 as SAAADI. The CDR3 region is CASTSGPEWGNEQFF. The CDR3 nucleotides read TGCGCCAGCACCTCCGGACCGGAATGGGGGAATGAGCAGTTCTTC.

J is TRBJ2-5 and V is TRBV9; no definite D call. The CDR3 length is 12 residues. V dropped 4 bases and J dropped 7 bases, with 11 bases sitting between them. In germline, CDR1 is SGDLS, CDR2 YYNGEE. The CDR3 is CASSPNTVTQYF. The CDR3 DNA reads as TGTGCCAGCAGCCCCAATACGGTGACCCAGTACTTC.

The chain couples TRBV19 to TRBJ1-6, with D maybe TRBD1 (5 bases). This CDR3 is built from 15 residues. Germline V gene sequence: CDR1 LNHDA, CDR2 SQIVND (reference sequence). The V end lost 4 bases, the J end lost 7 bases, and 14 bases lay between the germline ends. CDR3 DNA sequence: TGTGCCAGTAGTAGGACCAGGGAGATAAATTCACCCCTCCACTTT. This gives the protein CASSRTREINSPLHF.

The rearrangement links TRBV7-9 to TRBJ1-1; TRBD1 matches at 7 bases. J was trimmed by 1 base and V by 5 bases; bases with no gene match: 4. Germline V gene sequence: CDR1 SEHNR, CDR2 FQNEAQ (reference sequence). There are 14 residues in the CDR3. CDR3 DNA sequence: TGTGCCAGCAGCGCCCGGGACAGGAACACTGAAGCTTTCTTT. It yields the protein CASSARDRNTEAFF.

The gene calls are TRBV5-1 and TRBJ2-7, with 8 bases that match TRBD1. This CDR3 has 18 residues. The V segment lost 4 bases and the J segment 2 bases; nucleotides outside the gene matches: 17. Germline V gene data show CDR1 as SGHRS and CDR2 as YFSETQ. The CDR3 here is CASSPQNSSGQAAYEQYF. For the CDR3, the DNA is TGCGCCAGCAGCCCGCAGAATAGCTCGGGACAGGCCGCCTACGAGCAGTACTTC.

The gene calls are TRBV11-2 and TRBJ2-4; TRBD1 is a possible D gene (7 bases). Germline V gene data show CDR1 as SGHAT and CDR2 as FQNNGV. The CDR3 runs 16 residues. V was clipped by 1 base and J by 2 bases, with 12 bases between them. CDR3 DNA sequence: TGTGCCAGCAGCTTAGCGGCGGGACAGTCCAAAAACATTCAGTACTTC. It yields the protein CASSLAAGQSKNIQYF.

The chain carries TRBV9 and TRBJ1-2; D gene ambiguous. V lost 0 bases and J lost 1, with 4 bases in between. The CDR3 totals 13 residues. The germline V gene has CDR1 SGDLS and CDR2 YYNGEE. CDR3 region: CASSVAFNYGYTF. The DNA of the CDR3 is TGTGCCAGCAGCGTAGCGTTTAACTATGGCTACACCTTC.

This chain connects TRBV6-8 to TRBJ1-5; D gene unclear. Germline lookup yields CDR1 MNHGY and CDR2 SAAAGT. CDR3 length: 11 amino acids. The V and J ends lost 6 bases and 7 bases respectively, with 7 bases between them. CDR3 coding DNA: TGTGCCAGCAGGACCAACCAGCCCCAGCATTTT. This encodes CASRTNQPQHF.

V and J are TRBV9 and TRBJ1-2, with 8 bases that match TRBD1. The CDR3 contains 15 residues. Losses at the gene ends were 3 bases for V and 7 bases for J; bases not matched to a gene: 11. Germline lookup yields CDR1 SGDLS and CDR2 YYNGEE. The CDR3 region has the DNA TGTGCCAGCAGCGCCGTCACCGGGACAGGAGGTGGCTACACCTTC. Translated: CASSAVTGTGGGYTF.